Following are 2 T cell receptor beta chains from one sample sequenced in a study of shared clonotypes between healthy human individuals. TCRdb's table, derived via immunoSEQ multiplex PCR, lists solely in-frame clones and lacks some. The sample yields a few million clones, 85% to 95% seen once. The sample taken for sequencing was naive CD4+ T cells from PBMCs. Subset of the sample: CD45RA+ positively selected. Source of these receptors: a man aged 18 to 29 in good health. Some clones in this sample may be carry-over from other donors' samples.

The chain joins TRBV18 to TRBJ2-7, with 10 bases matching TRBD2. Germline V lookup: CDR1 KGHSH, CDR2 LQKENI. The V segment lost 6 bases and the J segment 0 bases; nucleotides outside the gene matches: 14. The CDR3 is 18 residues long. The CDR3 nucleotides read TGTGCCAGCTCTAAAGCCCCCAGCGGGGGGGCGAGCTCCTACGAGCAGTACTTC. It translates to CASSKAPSGGASSYEQYF.

This clone appeared once. The chain carries TRBV25-1 and TRBJ2-7; tentatively, D is TRBD1 or TRBD2 (6 bases each). The CDR3 is 13 amino acids. Trimming stripped 5 bases from V and 2 bases from J, with 10 bases between. Germline CDR1 reads MGHDK; CDR2 reads SYGVNS. In nucleotides, the CDR3 is TGTGCCAGCAGTAAAGGGGGGACCTACGAGCAGTACTTC. This encodes CASSKGGTYEQYF.